The next 18 T cell receptor beta chains were all read from a single sample in a study of vaccination and CD4 T cells after COVID-19. At the Johns Hopkins FTIC core, DNA taken from cultured CD4+ T cells was sequenced by way of the Oncomine TCR Beta short-read assay. TCRdb called the PCR reads again in MiXCR, with one record for every CDR3 protein. The repertoire holds approximately 14,000 distinct CDR3 sequences, with roughly 27% as singletons. Documented treatment: roughly ten-day PBMC culture with coronavirus spike peptide pools or control peptides (ViraFEST assay). Their target antigens are unknown. The sequenced sample consisted of cultured CD4+ T cells from blood. The receptors stem from a human donor with COVID-19.

In nucleotides, the CDR3 is TGTGCCAGCAGTTACTCGGCTGGGCTCGAGTCACCCCTCCACTTT. It is translated as CASSYSAGLESPLHF. This chain links TRBV6-5 with TRBJ1-6; D call uncertain. The germline V gene encodes CDR1 MNHEY and CDR2 SVGAGI. The CDR3 sequence is 15 residues long. The V end lost 0 bases, the J end lost 10 bases, and 13 bases lay between the germline ends.

The chain couples TRBV29-1 to TRBJ2-2; D possibly corresponds to TRBD2 (7 bases). The germline gives CDR1 SQVTM, CDR2 ANQGSEA. V was clipped by 4 bases and J by 4 bases, with 13 bases between them. This CDR3 has 14 amino acids. In DNA, the CDR3 is TGCAGCGTTGGGGGGGGGCCGGGCACCGGGGAGCTGTTTTTT. Amino acids: CSVGGGPGTGELFF.

The V call is TRBV15, the J call TRBJ2-1; TRBD2 is a possible D gene (5 bases). The V and J ends lost 0 bases and 10 bases respectively, with 13 bases between them. Germline-derived CDR1 and CDR2 are LNHNV and YYDKDF (reference sequence). The CDR3 contains 14 residues. The CDR3 nucleotides read TGTGCCACCAGCAGAGATCGGGGTTTAAACGAGCAGTTCTTC. Protein: CATSRDRGLNEQFF.

This clonotype was observed a few times. This sequence joins TRBV7-9 and TRBJ1-5, with D maybe TRBD1 (6 bases). CDR3 size: 17 residues. Deletions cut 1 base from V and 6 bases from J, with 19 bases between. From germline, CDR1 is SEHNR and CDR2 FQNEAQ (reference sequence). As DNA, the CDR3 is TGTGCCAGCAGCTTAGGGGCCTTTTCGGGGGCGGGTCAGCCCCAGCATTTT. Translated: CASSLGAFSGAGQPQHF.

The V call is TRBV6-1, the J call TRBJ1-6; a weak D match, TRBD1 (6 bases). There are 13 residues in the CDR3. Trimming removed 5 bases at V and 8 bases at J, with 10 bases between. Germline assignment: CDR1 MNHNS and CDR2 SASEGT. CDR3 in amino acids: CASSPRQDSPLHF. Here the CDR3 DNA reads TGTGCCAGCAGTCCCCGACAGGATTCACCCCTCCACTTT.

This clonotype appeared a few times. This sequence joins TRBV14 and TRBJ2-3; no definite D call. The CDR3 extends over 11 amino acids. CDR1 SGHDN and CDR2 FVKESK come from the germline V gene. V was clipped by 4 bases and J by 8 bases, with 7 bases between them. The CDR3 sequence is CASSLRSTQYF. The CDR3 coding sequence is TGTGCCAGCAGCCTGAGGAGTACGCAGTATTTT.

The gene calls are TRBV11-3 and TRBJ1-2; 10 bases are shared with TRBD1. The trim removed 5 bases at V and 2 bases at J, leaving 14 bases unmatched. CDR3 size: 18 residues. Germline V gene data show CDR1 as SGHNT and CDR2 as YENEEA. CDR3 coding DNA: TGTGCCAGCAGCCTAAATGTGGGACCGGGACAGGGGAACTATGGCTACACCTTC. Translating it yields CASSLNVGPGQGNYGYTF.

The V call is TRBV2, the J call TRBJ2-3; 10 bases map to TRBD2. The length of the CDR3 is 17 residues. From germline, CDR1 is SNHLY and CDR2 FYNNEI. V trimming: 3 bases; J trimming: 1 base; junction bases outside the gene matches: 7. The CDR3 region has the DNA TGTGCCAGCAGTGAGAGTCTAGCGGGGGCCGGCACAGATACGCAGTATTTT. This codes for CASSESLAGAGTDTQYF.

The CDR3 region is CSASRGLAGGRTSADTQYF. The CDR3 nucleotides read TGCAGTGCTAGTCGGGGGCTAGCGGGGGGCCGTACTTCAGCAGATACGCAGTATTTT. This chain links TRBV20-1 with TRBJ2-3, with TRBD2 matching 11 bases. Per the germline V gene, CDR1 is DFQATT and CDR2 is SNEGSKA (reference sequence). The V segment lost 3 bases and the J segment 4 bases; nucleotides outside the gene matches: 18. This CDR3 spans 19 amino acids.

This clonotype was recorded a few times. The junction differs from germline at one of its ends, possibly a read error. The CDR3: CASSLGRVKNTQYF. CDR3 bases: TGTGCCAGCAGCTTGGGCAGGGTAAAGAATACGCAGTATTTT. The V and J genes are TRBV5-3 and TRBJ2-3; tentative D call: TRBD1 (5 bases). TRBV5-3 is noted as an ORF with a role that remains uncertain. CDR3 length: 14 amino acids.

This chain joins TRBV28 and TRBJ2-7; 9 nucleotides align to TRBD1. Losses at the gene ends were 7 bases for V and 3 bases for J; bases not matched to a gene: 10. The CDR3 extends over 15 amino acids. Germline CDR1 and CDR2: MDHEN and SYDVKM. CDR3 in amino acids: CASTLGGQGFYEQYF. For the CDR3, the DNA is TGTGCCAGCACACTGGGCGGACAGGGGTTCTACGAGCAGTACTTC. The full variable domain, completed using reference TRBV28 and TRBJ2-7, is DVKVTQSSRYLVKRTGEKVFLECVQDMDHENMFWYRQDPGLGLRLIYFSYDVKMKEKGDIPEGYSVSREKKERFSLILESASTNQTSMYLCASTLGGQGFYEQYFGPGTRLTVT.

CDR3 DNA sequence: TGTGCCAGCAGCGTATTAGCGGGGGGGCCAGATACGCAGTATTTT. It translates to CASSVLAGGPDTQYF. The chain links TRBV9 to TRBJ2-3, with 11 bases lining up with TRBD2. V trimming: 1 base; J trimming: 4 bases; junction bases outside the gene matches: 2. The germline gives CDR1 SGDLS, CDR2 YYNGEE. CDR3 length: 15 amino acids.

By share of the sample, this clonotype is medium-sized. CDR3 DNA: TGTGCCAGCAGCTTAGACACCGGGACAGGGTATGGCTACACCTTC. Protein product: CASSLDTGTGYGYTF. This chain links TRBV7-8 with TRBJ1-2; 9 bases map to TRBD1. J lost 5 bases, V lost 1 base, and 5 bases had no gene match. Germline V gives CDR1 SGHVS, CDR2 FQNEAQ. The CDR3 is 15 amino acids.

A few counts support this clonotype. This chain joins TRBV6-1 and TRBJ1-5; 9 bases are shared with TRBD1. The CDR3 covers 15 residues. The germline V gene encodes CDR1 MNHNS and CDR2 SASEGT. Trimming removed 6 bases from V and 2 bases from J; junction bases left unmatched: 5. The CDR3 sequence: CASSRDRGGNQPQHF. In DNA, the CDR3 is TGTGCCAGCAGCCGCGACAGGGGGGGCAATCAGCCCCAGCATTTT.

This chain links TRBV18 with TRBJ2-1; weak D call: TRBD1 (5 bases). This CDR3 spans 13 amino acids. V gave up 4 bases and J gave up 9 bases, with 13 bases separating them. Germline V gene data show CDR1 as KGHSH and CDR2 as LQKENI. CDR3 bases: TGTGCCAGCTCACTCGCCAGGGATCGTGAGCAGTTCTTC. This translates into CASSLARDREQFF.

This clonotype appeared a few times. The chain couples TRBV21-1 to TRBJ2-4; the table calls TRBD2, which could not be checked here. TRBV21-1 is assigned pseudogene status. The CDR3 length is 18 residues. CDR3 in amino acids: CASSKIDDSGASKNIQYF. CDR3 in DNA: TGTGCCAGCAGCAAAATCGATGATAGCGGGGCCTCCAAAAACATTCAGTACTTC.

This clonotype is deemed medium-sized. The V gene is TRBV15, the J gene TRBJ1-5, with TRBD1 identical over 9 bases. This CDR3 is built from 14 residues. V was pared by 11 bases and J by 7 bases, with 12 bases of the junction left unmatched. Per germline, CDR1 LNHNV and CDR2 YYDKDF (reference sequence). This chain's CDR3 is CASAPGTGKQPQHF. CDR3 sequence (DNA): TGTGCCTCCGCCCCCGGGACAGGGAAACAGCCCCAGCATTTT.

This chain uses TRBV6-1 with TRBJ2-5, with 10 bases matching TRBD1. The CDR3 is 16 residues long. V trimming: 5 bases; J trimming: 0 bases; junction bases outside the gene matches: 6. CDR1 and CDR2 (germline): MNHNS, SASEGT. The CDR3 loop reads CASSPGTGDHQETQYF. For the CDR3, the DNA is TGTGCCAGCAGTCCGGGGACAGGGGACCACCAAGAGACCCAGTACTTC.